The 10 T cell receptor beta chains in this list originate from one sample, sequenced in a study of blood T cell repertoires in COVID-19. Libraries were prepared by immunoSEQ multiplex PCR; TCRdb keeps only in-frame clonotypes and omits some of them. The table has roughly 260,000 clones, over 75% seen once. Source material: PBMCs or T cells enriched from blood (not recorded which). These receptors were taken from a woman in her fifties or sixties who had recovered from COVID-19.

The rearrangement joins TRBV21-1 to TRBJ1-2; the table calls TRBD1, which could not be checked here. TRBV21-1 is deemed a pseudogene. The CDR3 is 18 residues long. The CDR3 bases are TGTGCCAGCAGCAAAGGTAGGAGAATGGGAAGGGGGCACTATGGCTACACCTTC. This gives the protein CASSKGRRMGRGHYGYTF.

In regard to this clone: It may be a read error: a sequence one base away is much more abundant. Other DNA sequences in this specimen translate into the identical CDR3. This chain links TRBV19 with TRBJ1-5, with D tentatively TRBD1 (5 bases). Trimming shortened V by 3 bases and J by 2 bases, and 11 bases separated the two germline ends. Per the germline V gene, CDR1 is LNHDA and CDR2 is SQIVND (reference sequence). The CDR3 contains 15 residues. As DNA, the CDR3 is TGTGCCAGTAGTATTATTCCGGGGGGCAATCAGCCCCAGCATTTT. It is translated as CASSIIPGGNQPQHF.

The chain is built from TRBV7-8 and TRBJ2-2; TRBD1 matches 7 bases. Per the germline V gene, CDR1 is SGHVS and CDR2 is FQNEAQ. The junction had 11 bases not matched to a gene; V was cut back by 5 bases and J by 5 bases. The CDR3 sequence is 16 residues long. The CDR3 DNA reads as TGTGCCAGCAGCGCGCCGGGACAGCGACTTACCGGGGAGCTGTTTTTT. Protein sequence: CASSAPGQRLTGELFF. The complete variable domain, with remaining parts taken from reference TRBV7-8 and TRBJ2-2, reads GAGVSQSPRYKVAKRGQDVALRCDPISGHVSLFWYQQALGQGPEFLTYFQNEAQLDKSGLPSDRFFAERPEGSVSTLKIQRTQQEDSAVYLCASSAPGQRLTGELFFGEGSRLTVL.

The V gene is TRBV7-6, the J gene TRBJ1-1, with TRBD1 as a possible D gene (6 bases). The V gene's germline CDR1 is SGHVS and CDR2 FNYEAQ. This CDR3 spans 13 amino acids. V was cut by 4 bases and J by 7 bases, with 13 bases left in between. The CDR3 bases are TGTGCCAGCAGCTCCGGGACACAGTTTGAAGCTTTCTTT. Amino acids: CASSSGTQFEAFF.

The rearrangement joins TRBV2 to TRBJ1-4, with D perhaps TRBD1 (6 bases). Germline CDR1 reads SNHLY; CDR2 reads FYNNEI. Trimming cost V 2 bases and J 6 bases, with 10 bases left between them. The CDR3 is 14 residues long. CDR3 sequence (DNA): TGTGCCAGCAGTGAACAGGGGCGCGATGAAAAACTGTTTTTT. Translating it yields CASSEQGRDEKLFF.

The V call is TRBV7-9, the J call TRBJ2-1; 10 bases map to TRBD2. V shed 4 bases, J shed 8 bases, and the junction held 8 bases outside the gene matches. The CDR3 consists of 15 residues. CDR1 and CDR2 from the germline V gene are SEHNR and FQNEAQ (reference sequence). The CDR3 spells CASSSRGLALHEQFF. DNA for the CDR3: TGTGCCAGCAGCTCAAGGGGACTAGCGTTACATGAGCAGTTCTTC.

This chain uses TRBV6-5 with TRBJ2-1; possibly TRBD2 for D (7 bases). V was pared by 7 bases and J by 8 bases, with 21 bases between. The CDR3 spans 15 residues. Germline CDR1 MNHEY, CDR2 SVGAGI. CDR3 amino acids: CASIPPHGGGDEQFF. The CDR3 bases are TGTGCCAGCATTCCCCCCCACGGAGGGGGGGATGAGCAGTTCTTC.

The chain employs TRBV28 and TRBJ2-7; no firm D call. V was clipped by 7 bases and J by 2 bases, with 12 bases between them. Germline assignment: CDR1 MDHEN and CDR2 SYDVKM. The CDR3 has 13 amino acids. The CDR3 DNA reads TGTGCCAGCAATCGGTTAAACCCCTACGAGCAGTACTTC. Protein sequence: CASNRLNPYEQYF.

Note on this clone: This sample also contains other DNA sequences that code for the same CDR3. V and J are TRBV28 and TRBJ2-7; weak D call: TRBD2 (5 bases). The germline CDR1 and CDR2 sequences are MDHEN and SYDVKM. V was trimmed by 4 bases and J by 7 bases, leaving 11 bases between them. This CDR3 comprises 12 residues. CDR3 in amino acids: CASSSPPGEQYF. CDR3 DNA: TGTGCCAGCAGTTCCCCCCCGGGAGAGCAGTACTTC.

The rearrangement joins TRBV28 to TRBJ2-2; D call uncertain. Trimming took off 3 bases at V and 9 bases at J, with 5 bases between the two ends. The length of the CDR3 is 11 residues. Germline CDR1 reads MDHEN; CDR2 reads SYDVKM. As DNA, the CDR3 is TGTGCCAGCAGTTTTAGTTGGGAGCTGTTTTTT. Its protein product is CASSFSWELFF.